Listed below are T cell receptor beta chains from one sample, sequenced in a study of T cells in localized non-small cell lung cancer. The data were produced by immunoSEQ multiplex PCR, yet TCRdb's version contains in-frame clones alone and is incomplete. Of 55,000 to 75,000 clones in the sample, 85% to 90% are singletons; the top ten hold just over 20%. The specimen comprised peripheral blood, sampled before any cancer treatment. Receptor source: a male donor aged 60 or over with stage III squamous cell lung carcinoma. CDR3s include the opening cysteine and the closing phenylalanine or tryptophan.

>TRBJ1-1|TRBV4-3
CASSQGQHMNTEAFF
>TRBJ2-5|TRBV27
CASSLQTGGEETQYF
>TRBJ1-5|TRBV6-6
CASRTTGADQPQHF
>TRBJ2-7|TRBV10-3
CASSGGAYEQYF
>TRBJ1-1|TRBV13
CASSLDRSRVEAFF
>TRBJ1-3|TRBV28
CASSLILGSGGNTIYF
>TRBJ1-1|TRBV19
CASSTGLMNTEAFF
>TRBJ1-4|TRBV7-2
CASNRAIGEKLFF
>TRBJ2-7|TRBV9
CASSVDGAGGEQYF
>TRBJ2-2|TRBV6-6
CASSSRDSRTGELFF
>TRBJ2-3|TRBV29-1
CSVVRGSTDTQYF
>TRBJ2-6|TRBV7-2
CASSLIGGANVLTF
>TRBJ1-2|TRBV7-2
CASSLVGQGVGYGYTF
>TRBJ1-1|TRBV19
CASSPGRQNTEAFF
>TRBJ2-1|TRBV14
CASSQDRLAGYNEQFF
>TRBJ1-6|TRBV2
CASRRQLSGGPLHF
>TRBJ1-1|TRBV7-2
CASSRDRESAEAFF
>TRBJ2-5|TRBV29-1
CSVEQGLETQYF
>TRBJ1-2|TRBV29-1
CSAGQGMGYGYTF
>TRBJ1-6|TRBV18
CASSPARTGVSPLHF
>TRBJ2-7|TRBV7-6
CASSSGQYYEQYF
>TRBJ2-6|TRBV10-3
CAISESTVGRTGANVLTF
>TRBJ1-5|TRBV7-8
CASSLTENQPQHF
>TRBJ2-2|TRBV18
CASSPPGPANTGELFF
>TRBJ2-3|TRBV7-6
CASSLVGTVSTDTQYF
>TRBJ2-1|TRBV28
CASSGTGTGLYNEQFF
>TRBJ1-6|TRBV27
CASSRTGIYNSPLHF
>TRBJ1-6|TRBV4-1
CASSQVDRDYNSPLHF
>TRBJ1-1|TRBV7-3
CASSPGQRMNTEAFF
>TRBJ2-1|TRBV10-2
CASSESFGSPQFF
>TRBJ1-2|TRBV6-6
CASNPGQGIYGYTF
>TRBJ2-2|TRBV19
CASLSLSLATGGRTGELFF
>TRBJ1-1|TRBV6-6
CASSYSLQPNTEAFF
>TRBJ2-5|TRBV5-6
CASSLRTRETQYF
>TRBJ2-1|TRBV7-6
CASSSLAGGYNEQFF
>TRBJ2-1|TRBV19
CASSIEGAYNEQFF
>TRBJ2-3|TRBV27
CASSFWGGSTDTQYF
>TRBJ1-6|TRBV18
CASSRDRINSPLHF
>TRBJ1-1|TRBV6-5
CASSLDRANTEAFF
>TRBJ2-3|TRBV10-3
CAISESTGLATDTQYF
>TRBJ2-5|TRBV7-6
CASSFYPQQETQYF
>TRBJ1-5|TRBV27
CASSPRQVNQPQHF
>TRBJ1-3|TRBV11-2
CASSLDRAGDGNTIYF
>TRBJ2-3|TRBV9
CASSAGLSYTQYF
>TRBJ2-3|TRBV6-1
CAGGQGADTQYF
>TRBJ1-6|TRBV27
CASSPHRDSLTGTLHF
>TRBJ1-2|TRBV9
CASSVGDGIGYTF
>TRBJ1-5|TRBV7-2
CASSLGQGAFQPQHF
>TRBJ1-6|TRBV7-9
CASSLEGIDNSPLHF
>TRBJ2-4|TRBV9
CASSVAPGQGQYF
>TRBJ1-5|TRBV29-1
CSVEDQGQPQHF
>TRBJ2-1|TRBV5-6
CASSLPDSRKQFF
>TRBJ2-2|TRBV7-6
CASSLASGGANTGELFF